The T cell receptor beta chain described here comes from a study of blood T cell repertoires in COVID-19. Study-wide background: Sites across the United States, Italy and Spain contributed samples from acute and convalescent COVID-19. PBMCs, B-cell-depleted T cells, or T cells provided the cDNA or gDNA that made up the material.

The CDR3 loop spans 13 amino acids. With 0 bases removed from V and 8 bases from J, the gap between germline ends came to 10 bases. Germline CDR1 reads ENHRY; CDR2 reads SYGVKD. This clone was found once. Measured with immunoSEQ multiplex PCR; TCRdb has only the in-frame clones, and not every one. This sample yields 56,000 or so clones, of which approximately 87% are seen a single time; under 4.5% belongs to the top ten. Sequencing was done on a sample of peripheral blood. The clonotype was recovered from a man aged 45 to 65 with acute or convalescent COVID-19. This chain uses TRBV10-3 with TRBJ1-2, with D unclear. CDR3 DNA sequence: TGTGCCATCAGTGAGTCGAGGGAGTACGGCTACACCTTC. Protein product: CAISESREYGYTF.